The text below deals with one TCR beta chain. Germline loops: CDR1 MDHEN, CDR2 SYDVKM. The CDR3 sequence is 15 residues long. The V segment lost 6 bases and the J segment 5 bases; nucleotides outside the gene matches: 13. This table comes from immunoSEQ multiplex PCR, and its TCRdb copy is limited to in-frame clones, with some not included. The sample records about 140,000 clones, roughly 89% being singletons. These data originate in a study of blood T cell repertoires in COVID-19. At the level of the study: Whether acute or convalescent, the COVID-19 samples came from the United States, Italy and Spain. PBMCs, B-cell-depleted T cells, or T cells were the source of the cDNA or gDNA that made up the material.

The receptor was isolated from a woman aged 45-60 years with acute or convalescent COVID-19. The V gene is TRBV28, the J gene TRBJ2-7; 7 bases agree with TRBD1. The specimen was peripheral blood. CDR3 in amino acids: CASSLSDRANDEQYF. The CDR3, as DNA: TGTGCCAGCAGCCTAAGTGACAGGGCAAATGACGAGCAGTACTTC.